Following are 29 T cell receptor beta chains from one sample sequenced in a study of CD8+ T cells in alopecia areata. After isolation, RNA underwent reverse transcription to generate cDNA as the sequencing template. Using immunoSEQ multiplex PCR, the repertoire was profiled, and TCRdb retains in-frame clones only, with some absent. The sample shows about 250,000 clones, 50% to 75% of them seen only once. The treatment denotes: oral pan-JAK inhibitor, 5-10 mg twice daily. The sequencing used CD4+ T cells sorted from blood, collected around week 54, from a patient treated with tofacitinib. These receptors came from a human donor with alopecia areata.

The chain combines TRBV6-5 with TRBJ1-6; TRBD1 might be the D (5 bases). Per the germline V gene, CDR1 is MNHEY and CDR2 is SVGAGI. The CDR3 has 13 amino acids. The ends were cut back, 5 bases at V and 10 bases at J, with 12 bases in the middle. For the CDR3, the DNA is TGTGCCAGCAGTGTCGACAGAGGATCACCCCTCCACTTT. It translates to CASSVDRGSPLHF.

Only one count was recorded for this clone. V and J are TRBV18 and TRBJ2-5; the D gene is possibly TRBD1 (7 bases). Trimming took off 6 bases at V and 4 bases at J, with 18 bases between the two ends. Germline V gene sequence: CDR1 KGHSH, CDR2 LQKENI. This CDR3 is built from 15 residues. CDR3 protein: CASSRDSGSGETQYF. The CDR3 DNA is TGTGCCAGCTCTCGGGACAGCGGGTCGGGAGAGACCCAGTACTTC. The full variable domain, with the rest looked up from reference TRBV18 and TRBJ2-5, is NAGVMQNPRHLVRRRGQEARLRCSPMKGHSHVYWYRQLPEEGLKFMVYLQKENIIDESGMPKERFSAEFPKEGPSILRIQQVVRGDSAAYFCASSRDSGSGETQYFGPGTRLLVL.

V gene TRBV7-2 combines with J gene TRBJ2-2, with unresolved D. V shed 3 bases and J shed 6 bases, with 8 bases lying between them. Germline V gene sequence: CDR1 SGHTA, CDR2 FQGNSA. This CDR3 is 13 amino acids long. In nucleotides, the CDR3 is TGTGCCAGCAGCTTTCAGGATTCCGGGGAGCTGTTTTTT. The encoded protein is CASSFQDSGELFF.

This clone was observed a few times. The rearrangement links TRBV27 to TRBJ2-7; 7 nucleotides agree with TRBD1. The CDR3 runs 14 residues. V dropped 6 bases and J dropped 2; count of bases not matched to a gene: 7. Germline V gives CDR1 MNHEY, CDR2 SMNVEV (reference sequence). The CDR3 bases are TGTGCCAGCAGACCGGGACAGCTAGCCTACGAGCAGTACTTC. Translated: CASRPGQLAYEQYF.

The rearrangement links TRBV5-1 to TRBJ2-5; 7 nucleotides line up with TRBD1. Trimming removed 4 bases from V and 2 bases from J; junction bases left unmatched: 5. The CDR3 covers 14 residues. Germline loops: CDR1 SGHRS, CDR2 YFSETQ. The CDR3 sequence: CASSPGTDQETQYF. CDR3 in DNA: TGCGCCAGCAGCCCGGGGACAGATCAAGAGACCCAGTACTTC.

The chain carries TRBV9 and TRBJ2-2; 10 bases line up with TRBD1. The CDR3 length is 18 residues. Per the germline V gene, CDR1 is SGDLS and CDR2 is YYNGEE. The J segment lost 4 bases and the V segment lost 3 bases, leaving 12 bases of the junction unmatched. The CDR3 DNA is TGTGCCAGCAGCGCAGAACCAACGGGACAGGGGTTCACCGGGGAGCTGTTTTTT. Translation: CASSAEPTGQGFTGELFF.

This clone was counted once. The chain couples TRBV4-1 to TRBJ2-7; tentative D call: TRBD1 (7 bases). V shed 4 bases and J shed 0 bases, with 16 bases lying between them. This CDR3 is built from 16 residues. Germline values: CDR1 MGHRA, CDR2 YSYEKL. The CDR3 coding sequence is TGCGCCAGCAGCCCAGGGGGGATCAGGCGCTCCTACGAGCAGTACTTC. Amino acid sequence: CASSPGGIRRSYEQYF.

This chain uses TRBV9 with TRBJ1-1, with a tentative D call TRBD1 (5 bases). The CDR3 has 13 amino acids. Germline values: CDR1 SGDLS, CDR2 YYNGEE. V lost 3 bases to trimming and J lost 2 bases, with 8 bases between them. CDR3 amino acids: CASSAGANTEAFF. The CDR3 DNA reads as TGTGCCAGCAGCGCCGGGGCTAACACTGAAGCTTTCTTT.

The chain joins TRBV7-9 to TRBJ2-7; D uncertain. Trimming stripped 1 base from V and 8 bases from J, with 9 bases between. This CDR3 contains 12 residues. In germline, CDR1 is SEHNR, CDR2 FQNEAQ (reference sequence). CDR3 DNA sequence: TGTGCCAGCAGCTTAGACACCCTCCAGCAGTACTTC. It codes for CASSLDTLQQYF.

DNA for the CDR3: TGCAGCGCCCCGCAGGCTTGGGGGGGGGAGCTGTTTTTT. It is translated as CSAPQAWGGELFF. The chain is built from TRBV29-1 and TRBJ2-2; D may match TRBD1 or TRBD2 (5 bases each). This CDR3 has 13 residues. Per germline, CDR1 SQVTM and CDR2 ANQGSEA. Trimming removed 7 bases from V and 8 bases from J, with 17 bases in between.

The chain couples TRBV5-5 to TRBJ1-6; D gene unclear. Trimming stripped 1 base from V and 0 bases from J, with 14 bases between. Per the germline V gene, CDR1 is SGHKS and CDR2 is YYEKEE (reference sequence). The CDR3 has 18 residues. Here the CDR3 reads CASSLSIPISSYNSPLHF. CDR3 DNA sequence: TGTGCCAGCAGCTTGTCCATCCCCATAAGCTCCTATAATTCACCCCTCCACTTT.

The chain is built from TRBV5-6 and TRBJ2-7; no firm D call. Looked up from germline, CDR1 is SGHDT and CDR2 is YYEEEE. The CDR3 extends over 13 amino acids. V lost 0 bases and J 3 bases, leaving 7 bases between the germline ends. In nucleotides, the CDR3 is TGTGCCAGCAGCTTGGACAGAAACTACGAGCAGTACTTC. Translating it yields CASSLDRNYEQYF.

The rearrangement joins TRBV6-5 to TRBJ2-1; unclear D gene. Trimming cost V 2 bases and J 7 bases, with 3 bases left between them. Germline CDR1 is MNHEY and CDR2 is SVGAGI. The CDR3 has 11 residues. CDR3 coding DNA: TGTGCCAGCAGTTACGGGAATGAGCAGTTCTTC. Its protein is CASSYGNEQFF.

This sequence joins TRBV7-9 and TRBJ2-7, with a tentative D call TRBD1 (6 bases). This CDR3 is 15 amino acids long. Germline CDR1 is SEHNR and CDR2 is FQNEAQ (reference sequence). Deletions cut 5 bases from V and 6 bases from J, with 20 bases between. The CDR3 nucleotides are TGTGCCAGCAGCCCCCAGGGGCCACCCCTCGGCGAGCAGTACTTC. Protein sequence: CASSPQGPPLGEQYF. Supplemented by reference TRBV7-9 and TRBJ2-7, the full variable domain reads DTGVSQNPRHKITKRGQNVTFRCDPISEHNRLYWYRQTLGQGPEFLTYFQNEAQLEKSRLLSDRFSAERPKGSFSTLEIQRTEQGDSAMYLCASSPQGPPLGEQYFGPGTRLTVT.

The chain couples TRBV29-1 to TRBJ2-7; D gene ambiguous. CDR1 is SQVTM, CDR2 ANQGSEA, per germline. The CDR3 is made up of 11 amino acids. V lost 7 bases and J lost 6, with 13 bases in between. The CDR3 spells CSASTQAEQYF. In nucleotides, the CDR3 is TGCAGCGCCTCGACCCAAGCCGAGCAGTACTTC.

The chain couples TRBV10-3 to TRBJ2-3; 10 nucleotides line up with TRBD1. The germline V gene encodes CDR1 ENHRY and CDR2 SYGVKD. V lost 2 bases, J lost 5 bases, and 4 bases stayed unmatched. The CDR3 is 15 amino acids. The CDR3 spells CAISEPRTGGDTQYF. The CDR3 DNA reads TGTGCCATCAGTGAGCCGAGGACAGGGGGAGATACGCAGTATTTT.

The V and J genes are TRBV5-1 and TRBJ1-2, with D possibly being TRBD1 (6 bases). The CDR3 extends over 13 amino acids. Trimming stripped 4 bases from V and 3 bases from J, with 10 bases between. In germline, CDR1 is SGHRS, CDR2 YFSETQ. This CDR3 reads CASSVQGDYGYTF. For the CDR3, the DNA is TGCGCCAGCAGCGTACAGGGAGACTATGGCTACACCTTC.

The CDR3 DNA is TGTGCCAGCAGCTTAGCGCCGGGACTAGGCCCTAATGAGCAGTTCTTC. Protein product: CASSLAPGLGPNEQFF. The J gene is TRBJ2-1, the V gene TRBV7-9, with 8 bases lining up with TRBD2. The germline CDR1 and CDR2 sequences are SEHNR and FQNEAQ (reference sequence). The V segment lost 0 bases and the J segment 7 bases; nucleotides outside the gene matches: 8. The CDR3 is 16 residues long.

This clone came up a few times. The chain has TRBV12-5 and TRBJ2-3; D is unclear. Trimming shortened V by 1 base and J by 1 base, and 9 bases separated the two germline ends. This CDR3 contains 15 residues. Germline V gene lookup returns CDR1 LGHNT and CDR2 FRNRAP. CDR3 protein: CASGLGALGTDTQYF. The CDR3 region has the DNA TGTGCTAGTGGTTTGGGGGCGCTCGGCACAGATACGCAGTATTTT.

In DNA form, the CDR3 reads TGTGCCTGGAGGGGACAGGGTTTGCAAGAGACCCAGTACTTC. It translates to CAWRGQGLQETQYF. The chain carries TRBV30 and TRBJ2-5; TRBD1 matches at 9 bases. Germline V gene sequence: CDR1 GTSNPN, CDR2 SVGIG (reference sequence). With 3 bases clipped from V and 2 bases from J, the junction kept 4 bases outside the gene matches. This CDR3 has 14 amino acids.

The rearrangement uses TRBV7-9 and TRBJ2-7; D gene uncertain. Germline loops: CDR1 SEHNR, CDR2 FQNEAQ (reference sequence). Trimming shortened V by 1 base and J by 5 bases, and 6 bases separated the two germline ends. The CDR3 covers 12 residues. This CDR3 reads CASSLDRDEQYF. The CDR3, as DNA: TGTGCCAGCAGCTTAGACCGGGACGAGCAGTACTTC.

The gene calls are TRBV2 and TRBJ2-6; the match to TRBD1 covers 8 bases. The CDR3 spans 15 residues. V lost 7 bases to trimming and J lost 4 bases; unmatched junction nucleotides: 6. Germline V gene lookup returns CDR1 SNHLY and CDR2 FYNNEI. In DNA form, the CDR3 reads TGTGCCAGCACCAGGGACAGGTCCGGGGCCAACGTCCTGACTTTC. This codes for CASTRDRSGANVLTF.

CDR3 sequence: CASSIQESYNSPLHF. The CDR3 DNA is TGTGCCAGCAGCATCCAGGAGTCCTATAATTCACCCCTCCACTTT. This chain links TRBV7-2 with TRBJ1-6; D remains ambiguous. This CDR3 has 15 residues. Germline CDR1 reads SGHTA; CDR2 reads FQGNSA. The V end was cut by 5 bases, the J end by 1 base, with 9 bases between.

About this clone itself: Other nucleotide sequences from this sample produce the same CDR3. This chain joins TRBV7-2 and TRBJ2-3; D remains unclear. CDR1 SGHTA and CDR2 FQGNSA come from the germline V gene. Trimming took off 5 bases at V and 3 bases at J, with 6 bases between the two ends. The CDR3 is 12 amino acids. DNA for the CDR3: TGTGCCAGCAGCCCACGAACAGATACGCAGTATTTT. Protein product: CASSPRTDTQYF.

This clone was counted between two and nine times. The J gene is TRBJ1-5, the V gene TRBV10-3; D is unclear. The CDR3 sequence is 13 residues long. Germline loops: CDR1 ENHRY, CDR2 SYGVKD. The V gene lost 3 bases and the J gene lost 3 bases, with 6 bases spanning the gap. The CDR3 spells CAISDGYNQPQHF. The CDR3 bases are TGTGCCATCAGTGACGGTTACAATCAGCCCCAGCATTTT.

Details on this clone: At one end the junction does not follow the germline gene, possibly because of a read error. The rearrangement joins TRBV25-1 to TRBJ2-3; D is perhaps TRBD1 or TRBD2 (5 bases each). CDR1 and CDR2 from the germline V gene are MGHDK and SYGVNS. This CDR3 comprises 14 residues. The CDR3 here is CASSEGGSRDTQYF. CDR3 in DNA: TGTGCCAGCAGTGAAGGGGGTAGCAGAGATACGCAGTATTTT.

V and J are TRBV5-4 and TRBJ2-7; the match to TRBD1 covers 7 bases. V shed 4 bases, J shed 3 bases, and the junction held 4 bases outside the gene matches. CDR1 is SGHNT, CDR2 YYREEE, per germline (reference sequence). The CDR3 sequence is 13 residues long. Here the CDR3 DNA reads TGTGCCAGCAGCCGACAGGGAATCTACGAGCAGTACTTC. Encoded protein: CASSRQGIYEQYF.

This clone has a single count. V is TRBV30 and J is TRBJ2-3; possibly TRBD1 or TRBD2 for D (6 bases each). Germline CDR1 reads GTSNPN; CDR2 reads SVGIG (reference sequence). CDR3 length: 13 residues. V dropped 3 bases and J dropped 4 bases, with 11 bases sitting between them. The CDR3 nucleotides read TGTGCCTGGAGAATGGGGGGCGCAGATACGCAGTATTTT. It is translated as CAWRMGGADTQYF.

This clone showed up just a few times. The chain recombines TRBV2 with TRBJ2-3; TRBD2 agrees at 7 bases. Losses at the gene ends were 2 bases for V and 0 bases for J; bases not matched to a gene: 11. CDR1 SNHLY and CDR2 FYNNEI come from the germline V gene. CDR3 length equals 18 residues. CDR3 nucleotide sequence: TGTGCCAGCAGTGAACTTAGCGGGTACGGACATAGCACAGATACGCAGTATTTT. This codes for CASSELSGYGHSTDTQYF.